The 14 T cell receptor beta chains presented below share a single source sample, sequenced in a study of cytotoxic CD8 clonotypes in ibrutinib-treated CLL. Method: immunoSEQ multiplex PCR; TCRdb's copy keeps in-frame clones and lacks some. The repertoire holds about 18,000 clones, with about 81% as singletons. This specimen consisted of PBMCs, obtained before ibrutinib treatment. The receptors were gathered from a human donor with chronic lymphocytic leukemia.

V and J are TRBV5-4 and TRBJ2-7; D gene unclear. The CDR3 spans 16 residues. The V gene lost 3 bases and the J gene lost 1 base, with 17 bases spanning the gap. The germline V gene encodes CDR1 SGHNT and CDR2 YYREEE (reference sequence). The CDR3 sequence: CASSSTYQDLSYEQYF. As DNA, the CDR3 is TGTGCCAGCAGCTCCACATACCAAGACTTGTCCTACGAGCAGTACTTC.

The rearrangement uses TRBV6-5 and TRBJ2-5; 7 nucleotides match TRBD2. V lost 7 bases and J lost 1; bases outside the gene matches: 9. The CDR3 is made up of 15 amino acids. CDR1 MNHEY and CDR2 SVGAGI come from the germline V gene. The DNA for the CDR3 is TGTGCCAGCACCCACCGGGGGAGGGTCCAAGAGACCCAGTACTTC. It translates to CASTHRGRVQETQYF.

The rearrangement links TRBV18 to TRBJ1-5; D not resolved. V was shortened by 2 bases and J by 4 bases, with 3 bases between the two germline ends. Germline V CDR1 and CDR2: KGHSH, LQKENI. CDR3 length: 12 amino acids. The CDR3 here is CASSPENQPQHF. The CDR3 nucleotides read TGTGCCAGCTCACCAGAGAATCAGCCCCAGCATTTT.

This chain links TRBV9 with TRBJ2-7, with 7 bases that match TRBD2. With 0 bases clipped from V and 3 bases from J, the junction kept 6 bases outside the gene matches. The CDR3 runs to 15 residues. Per the germline V gene, CDR1 is SGDLS and CDR2 is YYNGEE. CDR3 protein: CASSVAPGGNYEQYF. The CDR3 bases are TGTGCCAGCAGCGTAGCTCCGGGAGGAAACTACGAGCAGTACTTC.

The V gene is TRBV4-1, the J gene TRBJ2-4, with D maybe TRBD2 (6 bases). CDR1 and CDR2 from the germline V gene are MGHRA and YSYEKL. V lost 1 base and J 3 bases, leaving 16 bases between the germline ends. This CDR3 has 17 residues. The CDR3 DNA sequence: TGCGCCAGCAGCCAAGTCGGGGGAGGTTTTAACAAAAACATTCAGTACTTC. It encodes CASSQVGGGFNKNIQYF.

The table lists this clone with a few counts. J is TRBJ2-7 and V is TRBV7-6; TRBD1 is a possible D gene (6 bases). Trimming cost V 4 bases and J 6 bases, with 19 bases left between them. Germline V lookup: CDR1 SGHVS, CDR2 FNYEAQ. The CDR3 is 15 amino acids. The CDR3 DNA reads TGTGCCAGCAGCTCAGAGACAGGACCTCACATCGAGCAGTACTTC. This gives the protein CASSSETGPHIEQYF.

The V call is TRBV2, the J call TRBJ2-5, with TRBD2 identical over 9 bases. CDR3 length: 14 residues. Per germline, CDR1 SNHLY and CDR2 FYNNEI. The trim removed 8 bases at V and 1 base at J, leaving 5 bases unmatched. The CDR3 sequence: CASRLAETQETQYF. CDR3 bases: TGTGCCAGCCGACTAGCGGAGACCCAAGAGACCCAGTACTTC.

Only one count was recorded for this clone. The rearrangement links TRBV5-4 to TRBJ2-5; 11 bases are a match to TRBD2. J was trimmed by 1 base and V by 3 bases; bases with no gene match: 2. Germline-derived CDR1 and CDR2 are SGHNT and YYREEE (reference sequence). The length of the CDR3 is 15 residues. In DNA form, the CDR3 reads TGTGCCAGCAGCTCTAGCGGGAGGATCCAAGAGACCCAGTACTTC. It yields the protein CASSSSGRIQETQYF. Complete variable domain (other parts from reference TRBV5-4 and TRBJ2-5): ETGVTQSPTHLIKTRGQQVTLRCSSQSGHNTVSWYQQALGQGPQFIFQYYREEENGRGNFPPRFSGLQFPNYSSELNVNALELDDSALYLCASSSSGRIQETQYFGPGTRLLVL.

The chain combines TRBV15 with TRBJ1-5, with TRBD1 matching 10 bases. Trimming removed 1 base from V and 2 bases from J; junction bases left unmatched: 2. The CDR3 has 16 residues. The germline CDR1 and CDR2 sequences are LNHNV and YYDKDF (reference sequence). CDR3 residues: CATSRAGTGGNQPQHF. DNA for the CDR3: TGTGCCACCAGCAGAGCCGGGACAGGGGGCAATCAGCCCCAGCATTTT.

The V call is TRBV30, the J call TRBJ1-5; D gene unclear. The CDR3 covers 13 residues. Germline V gene sequence: CDR1 GTSNPN, CDR2 SVGIG (reference sequence). The V gene lost 4 bases and the J gene lost 1 base, with 8 bases spanning the gap. CDR3 in amino acids: CAWNRGSNQPQHF. The CDR3 nucleotides read TGTGCCTGGAACCGAGGGAGCAATCAGCCCCAGCATTTT.

The chain has TRBV7-6 and TRBJ2-1; 7 nucleotides match TRBD1. CDR3 size: 16 residues. Germline V gene lookup returns CDR1 SGHVS and CDR2 FNYEAQ. V gave up 0 bases and J gave up 5 bases; unmatched junction bases: 7. CDR3 coding DNA: TGTGCCAGCAGCTTAGCGTCAGGGACAGTCAACAATGAGCAGTTCTTC. Residues: CASSLASGTVNNEQFF.

The chain has TRBV27 and TRBJ1-1; D gene uncertain. The CDR3 loop spans 15 amino acids. V was pared by 3 bases and J by 2 bases, with 13 bases between. Looked up from germline, CDR1 is MNHEY and CDR2 is SMNVEV (reference sequence). The CDR3 here is CASSFITRTNTEAFF. DNA for the CDR3: TGTGCCAGCAGTTTCATAACCCGCACCAACACTGAAGCTTTCTTT.

The chain uses TRBV7-3 and TRBJ1-1; D is undetermined. CDR3 length equals 15 residues. With 5 bases removed from V and 3 bases from J, the gap between germline ends came to 16 bases. Germline CDR1 reads SGHTA; CDR2 reads FQGTGA. CDR3 DNA: TGTGCCAGCAGCCTAAATCCCTCAGCGCACACTGAAGCTTTCTTT. Its translation is CASSLNPSAHTEAFF.

V usage is TRBV4-3 and J usage is TRBJ2-1; weak D call: TRBD2 (6 bases). Germline CDR1 LGHNA, CDR2 YSLEER. This CDR3 has 15 amino acids. V was cut by 4 bases and J by 7 bases, with 17 bases left in between. The CDR3, as DNA: TGCGCCAGCAGCCCTGCATCGTACGGGGGTAATGAGCAGTTCTTC. Protein sequence: CASSPASYGGNEQFF.